The present entry profiles one TCR beta chain with its context. J was trimmed by 6 bases and V by 11 bases; bases with no gene match: 11. CDR1 and CDR2 (germline): ENHRY, SYGVKD. There are 14 residues in the CDR3. This sample was taken from a study of control samples from healthy donors and cancer patients. This table comes from immunoSEQ multiplex PCR, and its TCRdb copy is limited to in-frame clones, with some not included. The data show around 180,000 clones, around 94% seen once. The origin of this receptor is a woman between 18 and 29 years old in good health. The chain links TRBV10-3 to TRBJ2-1; 9 bases are shared with TRBD2. Sequencing was done on a sample of blood. The DNA for the CDR3 is TGTGCCCCGCGAAGGACTAGCGAGGGCAATGAGCAGTTCTTC. It codes for CAPRRTSEGNEQFF.